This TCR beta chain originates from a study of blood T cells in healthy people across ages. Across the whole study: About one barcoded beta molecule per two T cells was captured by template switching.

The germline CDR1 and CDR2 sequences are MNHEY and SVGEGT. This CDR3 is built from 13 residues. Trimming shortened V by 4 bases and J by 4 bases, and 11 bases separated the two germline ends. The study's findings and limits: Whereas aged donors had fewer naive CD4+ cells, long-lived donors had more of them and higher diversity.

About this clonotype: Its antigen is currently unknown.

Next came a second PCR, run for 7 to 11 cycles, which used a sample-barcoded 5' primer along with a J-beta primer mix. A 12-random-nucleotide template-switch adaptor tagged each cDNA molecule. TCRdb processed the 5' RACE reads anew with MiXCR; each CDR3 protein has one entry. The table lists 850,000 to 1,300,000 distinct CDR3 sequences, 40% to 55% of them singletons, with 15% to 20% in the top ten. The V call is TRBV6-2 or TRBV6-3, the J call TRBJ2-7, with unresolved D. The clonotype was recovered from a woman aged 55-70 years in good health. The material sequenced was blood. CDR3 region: CASSFRDPYEQYF. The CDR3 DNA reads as TGTGCCAGCAGTTTTCGAGACCCATACGAGCAGTACTTC.